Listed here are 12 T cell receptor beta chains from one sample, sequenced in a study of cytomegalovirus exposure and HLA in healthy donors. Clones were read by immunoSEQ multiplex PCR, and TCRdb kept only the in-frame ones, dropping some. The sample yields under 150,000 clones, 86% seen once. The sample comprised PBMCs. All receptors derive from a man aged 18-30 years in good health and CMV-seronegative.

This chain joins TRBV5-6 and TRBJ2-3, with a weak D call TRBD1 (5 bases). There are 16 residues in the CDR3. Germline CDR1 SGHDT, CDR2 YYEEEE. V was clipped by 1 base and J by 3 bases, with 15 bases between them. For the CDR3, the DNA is TGTGCCAGCAGCTTGCGTGTGGGGAAGGGGACAGATACGCAGTATTTT. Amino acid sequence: CASSLRVGKGTDTQYF.

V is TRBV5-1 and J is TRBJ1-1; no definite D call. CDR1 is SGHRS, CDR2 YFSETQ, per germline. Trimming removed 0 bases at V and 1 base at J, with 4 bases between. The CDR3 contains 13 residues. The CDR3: CASSLERNTEAFF. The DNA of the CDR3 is TGCGCCAGCAGCTTGGAGCGGAACACTGAAGCTTTCTTT. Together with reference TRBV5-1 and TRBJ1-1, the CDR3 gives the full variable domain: KAGVTQTPRYLIKTRGQQVTLSCSPISGHRSVSWYQQTPGQGLQFLFEYFSETQRNKGNFPGRFSGRQFSNSRSEMNVSTLELGDSALYLCASSLERNTEAFFGQGTRLTVV.

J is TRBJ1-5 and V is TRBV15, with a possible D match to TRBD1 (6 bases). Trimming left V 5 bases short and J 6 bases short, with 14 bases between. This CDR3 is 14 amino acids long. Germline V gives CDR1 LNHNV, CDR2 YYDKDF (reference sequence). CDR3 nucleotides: TGTGCCACCAGCGCTCTGGCAGGGGTTCAGCCCCAGCATTTT. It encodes CATSALAGVQPQHF.

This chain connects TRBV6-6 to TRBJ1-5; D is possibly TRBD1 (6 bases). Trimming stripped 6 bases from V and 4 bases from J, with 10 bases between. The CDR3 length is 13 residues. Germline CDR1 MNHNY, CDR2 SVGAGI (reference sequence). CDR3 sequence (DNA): TGTGCCAGCAGCAGACAGGCGAATCAGCCCCAGCATTTT. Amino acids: CASSRQANQPQHF.

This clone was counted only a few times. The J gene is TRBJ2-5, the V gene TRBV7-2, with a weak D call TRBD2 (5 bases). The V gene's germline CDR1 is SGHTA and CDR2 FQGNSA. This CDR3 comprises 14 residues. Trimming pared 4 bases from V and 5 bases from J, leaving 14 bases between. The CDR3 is CASSSLAGGETQYF. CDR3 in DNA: TGTGCCAGCAGCTCCCTTGCGGGCGGCGAGACCCAGTACTTC. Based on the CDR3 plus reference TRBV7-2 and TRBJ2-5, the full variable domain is GAGVSQSPSNKVTEKGKDVELRCDPISGHTALYWYRQSLGQGLEFLIYFQGNSAPDKSGLPSDRFSAERTGGSVSTLTIQRTQQEDSAVYLCASSSLAGGETQYFGPGTRLLVL.

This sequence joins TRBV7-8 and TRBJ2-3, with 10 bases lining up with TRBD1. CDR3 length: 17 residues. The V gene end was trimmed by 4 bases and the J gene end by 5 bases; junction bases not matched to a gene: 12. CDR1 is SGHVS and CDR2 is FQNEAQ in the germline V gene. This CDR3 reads CASSSDSPGTGVDTQYF. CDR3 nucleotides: TGTGCCAGCAGCTCCGACAGTCCCGGGACAGGGGTAGATACGCAGTATTTT.

CDR3 protein: CASGFGRQYTGELFF. The CDR3 nucleotides read TGTGCTAGTGGTTTTGGCAGACAGTACACCGGGGAGCTGTTTTTT. V and J are TRBV12-5 and TRBJ2-2; the D gene is possibly TRBD1 (5 bases). CDR3 size: 15 residues. In germline, CDR1 is LGHNT, CDR2 FRNRAP. V was shortened by 3 bases and J by 3 bases, with 11 bases between the two germline ends.

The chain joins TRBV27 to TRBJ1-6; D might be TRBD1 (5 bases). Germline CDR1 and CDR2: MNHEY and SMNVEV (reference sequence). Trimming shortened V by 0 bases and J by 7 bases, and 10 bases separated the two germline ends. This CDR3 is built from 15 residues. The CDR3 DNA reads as TGTGCCAGCAGTTTATCGGGGCAGGGAAATTCACCCCTCCACTTT. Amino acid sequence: CASSLSGQGNSPLHF.

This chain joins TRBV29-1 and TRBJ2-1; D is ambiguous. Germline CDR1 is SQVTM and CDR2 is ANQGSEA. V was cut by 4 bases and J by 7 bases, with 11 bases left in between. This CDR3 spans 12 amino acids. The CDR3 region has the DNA TGCAGCGTTGTTCGTCAGTATAATGAGCAGTTCTTC. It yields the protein CSVVRQYNEQFF.

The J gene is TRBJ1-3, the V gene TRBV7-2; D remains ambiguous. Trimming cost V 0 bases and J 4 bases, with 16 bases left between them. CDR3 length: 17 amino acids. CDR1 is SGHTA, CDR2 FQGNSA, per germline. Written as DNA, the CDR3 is TGTGCCAGCAGCTTAGCGCGAGTCTCCCAGCGGGGAAACACCATATATTTT. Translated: CASSLARVSQRGNTIYF.

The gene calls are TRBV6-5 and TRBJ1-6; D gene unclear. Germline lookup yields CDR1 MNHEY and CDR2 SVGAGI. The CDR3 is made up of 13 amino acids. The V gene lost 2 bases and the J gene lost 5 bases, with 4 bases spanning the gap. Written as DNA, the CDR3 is TGTGCCAGCAGTTACGCGGATAATTCACCCCTCCACTTT. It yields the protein CASSYADNSPLHF.

The CDR3 reads CASSLWGTGRDGYEQYF. CDR3 coding DNA: TGTGCCAGCAGTTTATGGGGGACAGGGCGTGACGGTTACGAGCAGTACTTC. This rearrangement joins TRBV28 to TRBJ2-7; 9 bases fit TRBD1. This CDR3 has 17 residues. From germline, CDR1 is MDHEN and CDR2 SYDVKM. Trimming at V came to 0 bases and at J to 4 bases, leaving 10 bases not matched to a gene.